This T cell receptor (beta chain) was obtained from a study of T cells after yellow fever vaccination. By proportion, this clonotype is medium-sized (0.01 to 0.1%). TCRdb reprocessed the 5' RACE reads with MiXCR, giving one entry per CDR3 protein. The table has some 9,600 distinct CDR3 sequences, more than 4% seen once; the top ten hold around 1.6%. V was trimmed by 3 bases and J by 4 bases, leaving 15 bases between them. The CDR3 sequence is 14 residues long. Germline assignment: CDR1 DFQATT and CDR2 SNEGSKA (reference sequence). The chain employs TRBV20-1 and TRBJ2-5, with D perhaps assigned TRBD1 or TRBD2 (5 bases each). The sequence was collected from a man younger than 35 who received the YFV17D yellow fever vaccine. The sample was PBMCs, either bulk or a sorted T-cell subset (CD4+, CD8+, memory, or dextramer-sorted; not recorded which), taken roughly 15 days after the first yellow fever vaccination. The CDR3 protein is CSARAPGTGETQYF. The CDR3, as DNA: TGCAGTGCTAGGGCCCCCGGGACGGGAGAGACCCAGTACTTC.